The 13 T cell receptor beta chains reported below all come from one sample, sequenced in a study of cytomegalovirus exposure and HLA in healthy donors. Data came from immunoSEQ multiplex PCR; TCRdb stores just in-frame clones and leaves some out. This sample has 200,000 or so clones; over 65% occur once, and the top ten carry approximately 7%. Material: PBMCs. Receptors originate from a man in his late teens or twenties in good health and CMV-seropositive.

This chain links TRBV4-2 with TRBJ2-7; D possibly corresponds to TRBD1 (5 bases). Trimming stripped 0 bases from V and 5 bases from J, with 20 bases between. This CDR3 is built from 17 residues. Germline loops: CDR1 LGHNA, CDR2 YNFKEQ. CDR3 residues: CASSQDLTVSNMDEQYF. Written as DNA, the CDR3 is TGTGCCAGCAGCCAAGATTTGACAGTATCCAATATGGACGAGCAGTACTTC.

J is TRBJ2-1 and V is TRBV9; D call uncertain. V dropped 4 bases and J dropped 9 bases, with 17 bases sitting between them. The CDR3 totals 14 residues. CDR1 is SGDLS, CDR2 YYNGEE, per germline. This CDR3 is CASSPQSGWSEQFF. CDR3 coding DNA: TGTGCCAGCAGCCCCCAGAGTGGGTGGAGTGAGCAGTTCTTC.

The rearrangement links TRBV19 to TRBJ2-1; TRBD1 matches at 7 bases. Trimming cost V 4 bases and J 1 base; bases outside gene matches: 4. There are 15 residues in the CDR3. Germline loops: CDR1 LNHDA, CDR2 SQIVND (reference sequence). CDR3 DNA: TGTGCCAGTAGTACACGACAGGGTTCCTACAATGAGCAGTTCTTC. It is translated as CASSTRQGSYNEQFF. Full variable domain (rest looked up from reference TRBV19 and TRBJ2-1): DGGITQSPKYLFRKEGQNVTLSCEQNLNHDAMYWYRQDPGQGLRLIYYSQIVNDFQKGDIAEGYSVSREKKESFPLTVTSAQKNPTAFYLCASSTRQGSYNEQFFGPGTRLTVL.

This clone was seen more than once but under ten times. The chain has TRBV5-1 and TRBJ2-7, with 10 bases fitting TRBD2. Losses at the gene ends were 1 base for V and 0 bases for J; bases not matched to a gene: 1. The germline V gene has CDR1 SGHRS and CDR2 YFSETQ. CDR3 length equals 15 residues. The CDR3 DNA is TGCGCCAGCAGCTTGCCTAGCGGGAGCTCCTACGAGCAGTACTTC. Translated, it gives CASSLPSGSSYEQYF. Supplemented by reference TRBV5-1 and TRBJ2-7, the full variable domain reads KAGVTQTPRYLIKTRGQQVTLSCSPISGHRSVSWYQQTPGQGLQFLFEYFSETQRNKGNFPGRFSGRQFSNSRSEMNVSTLELGDSALYLCASSLPSGSSYEQYFGPGTRLTVT.

J is TRBJ2-1 and V is TRBV14; possibly TRBD1 for D (5 bases). The CDR3 consists of 15 residues. Deletions cut 3 bases from V and 7 bases from J, with 16 bases between. CDR1 and CDR2 (germline): SGHDN, FVKESK. The DNA of the CDR3 is TGTGCCAGCAGCCACGAAACAGGAGTACAGAATGAGCAGTTCTTC. Translation: CASSHETGVQNEQFF.

This clone was counted a single time. The V gene is TRBV6-5, the J gene TRBJ1-1, with D perhaps TRBD1 (6 bases). Germline V gene lookup returns CDR1 MNHEY and CDR2 SVGAGI. The germline V and J ends were trimmed by 6 bases and 5 bases, with 16 bases remaining between them. CDR3 length equals 14 residues. CDR3 loop: CASSPIDRPTEAFF. As DNA, the CDR3 is TGTGCCAGCAGCCCTATCGACAGGCCTACTGAAGCTTTCTTT.

This rearrangement joins TRBV6-5 to TRBJ1-1; TRBD1 agrees at 7 bases. The J segment lost 3 bases and the V segment lost 6 bases, leaving 4 bases of the junction unmatched. Germline V gene sequence: CDR1 MNHEY, CDR2 SVGAGI. The CDR3 runs 13 residues. CDR3 loop: CASSPGQYTEAFF. The CDR3 DNA sequence: TGTGCCAGCAGCCCGGGACAGTACACTGAAGCTTTCTTT.

The CDR3 loop is CASSVELAGYYEQYF. The DNA for the CDR3 is TGTGCCAGCAGCGTAGAGCTAGCGGGATACTACGAGCAGTACTTC. V is TRBV9 and J is TRBJ2-7, with 9 bases identical to TRBD2. CDR1 is SGDLS, CDR2 YYNGEE, per germline. The CDR3 spans 15 residues. V lost 0 bases, J lost 3 bases, and 4 bases stayed unmatched.

J is TRBJ2-1 and V is TRBV28; 8 bases are a match to TRBD2. Germline values: CDR1 MDHEN, CDR2 SYDVKM. CDR3 length equals 14 residues. Trimming cost V 6 bases and J 9 bases; bases outside gene matches: 10. CDR3 nucleotides: TGTGCCAGCAGCCCCGGCGGTAGCGGGGTTGAGCAGTTCTTC. Translated, it gives CASSPGGSGVEQFF.

The V gene is TRBV7-9, the J gene TRBJ1-2, with 7 bases matching TRBD1. J was trimmed by 5 bases and V by 2 bases; bases with no gene match: 5. Germline V gene data show CDR1 as SEHNR and CDR2 as FQNEAQ (reference sequence). CDR3 size: 14 residues. The CDR3 nucleotides read TGTGCCAGCAGCTTACCCGGGACAGCTTATGGCTACACCTTC. This gives the protein CASSLPGTAYGYTF. The variable domain in full, with the rest retrieved from reference TRBV7-9 and TRBJ1-2, is DTGVSQNPRHKITKRGQNVTFRCDPISEHNRLYWYRQTLGQGPEFLTYFQNEAQLEKSRLLSDRFSAERPKGSFSTLEIQRTEQGDSAMYLCASSLPGTAYGYTFGSGTRLTVV.

V gene TRBV27 combines with J gene TRBJ1-2, with a weak D call TRBD1 (5 bases). Germline V gene sequence: CDR1 MNHEY, CDR2 SMNVEV (reference sequence). V shed 1 base and J shed 5 bases, with 14 bases lying between them. The CDR3 consists of 15 residues. The CDR3 region is CASSLYSGGGYGYTF. Written as DNA, the CDR3 is TGTGCCAGCAGTTTATATAGTGGGGGGGGGTATGGCTACACCTTC.

This rearrangement joins TRBV4-3 to TRBJ2-7, with 11 bases aligning to TRBD2. CDR3 length: 14 residues. V lost 4 bases and J lost 3; bases outside the gene matches: 2. From germline, CDR1 is LGHNA and CDR2 YSLEER. CDR3 nucleotide sequence: TGCGCCAGCAGCCTAACTAGCGGGAGCTACGAGCAGTACTTC. Its protein product is CASSLTSGSYEQYF.

The chain is built from TRBV4-3 and TRBJ2-3, with TRBD2 matching 9 bases. Looked up from germline, CDR1 is LGHNA and CDR2 is YSLEER. J was trimmed by 1 base and V by 2 bases; bases with no gene match: 7. The CDR3 sequence is 17 residues long. The CDR3 sequence: CASSQKTSGAGTDTQYF. The CDR3 coding sequence is TGCGCCAGCAGCCAAAAGACTAGCGGAGCCGGCACAGATACGCAGTATTTT.